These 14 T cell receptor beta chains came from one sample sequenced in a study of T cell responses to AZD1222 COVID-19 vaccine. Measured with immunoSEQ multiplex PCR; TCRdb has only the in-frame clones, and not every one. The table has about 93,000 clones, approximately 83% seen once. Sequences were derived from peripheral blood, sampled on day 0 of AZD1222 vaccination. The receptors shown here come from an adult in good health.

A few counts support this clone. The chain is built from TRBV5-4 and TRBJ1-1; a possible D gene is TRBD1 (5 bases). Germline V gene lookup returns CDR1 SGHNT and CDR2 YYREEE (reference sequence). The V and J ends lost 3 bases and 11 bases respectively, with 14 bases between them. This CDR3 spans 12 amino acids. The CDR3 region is CASSWDRGRAFF. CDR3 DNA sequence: TGTGCCAGCAGCTGGGATAGGGGTAGGGCTTTCTTT.

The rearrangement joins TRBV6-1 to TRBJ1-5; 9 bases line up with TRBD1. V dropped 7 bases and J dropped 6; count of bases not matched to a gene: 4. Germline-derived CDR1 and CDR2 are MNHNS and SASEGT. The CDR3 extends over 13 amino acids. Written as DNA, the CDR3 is TGTGCCAGCAACACAGGGGGCAGTCAGCCCCAGCATTTT. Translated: CASNTGGSQPQHF.

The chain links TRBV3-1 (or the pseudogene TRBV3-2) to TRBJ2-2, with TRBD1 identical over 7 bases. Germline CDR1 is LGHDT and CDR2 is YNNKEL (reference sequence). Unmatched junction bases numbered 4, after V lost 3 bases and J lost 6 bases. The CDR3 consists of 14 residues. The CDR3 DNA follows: TGTGCCAGCAGCCACCTACAGGGGTCCGGGGAGCTGTTTTTT. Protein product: CASSHLQGSGELFF.

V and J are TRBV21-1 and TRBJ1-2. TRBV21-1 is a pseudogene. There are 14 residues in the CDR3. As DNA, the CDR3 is TGTGCCAGCAGCTCTACCCCGGAACTCGGGGGCTACACCTTC. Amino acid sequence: CASSSTPELGGYTF.

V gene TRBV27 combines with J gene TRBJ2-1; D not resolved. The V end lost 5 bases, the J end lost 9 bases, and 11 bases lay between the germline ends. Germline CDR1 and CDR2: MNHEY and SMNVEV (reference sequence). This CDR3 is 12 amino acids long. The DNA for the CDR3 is TGTGCCAGCAGTGGTGCCACCCTTGAGCAGTTCTTC. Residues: CASSGATLEQFF.

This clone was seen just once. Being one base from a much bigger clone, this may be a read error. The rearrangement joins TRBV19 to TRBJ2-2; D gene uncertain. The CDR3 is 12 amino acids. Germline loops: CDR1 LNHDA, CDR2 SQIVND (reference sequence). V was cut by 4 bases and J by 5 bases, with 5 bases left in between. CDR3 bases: TGTGCCAGTAGTAAAGGGACCGGGGAGCTGTTTTTT. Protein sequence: CASSKGTGELFF.

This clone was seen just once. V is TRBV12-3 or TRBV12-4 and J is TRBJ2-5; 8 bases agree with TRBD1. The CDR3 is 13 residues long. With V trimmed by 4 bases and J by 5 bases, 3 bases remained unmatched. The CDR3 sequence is CASSWTGLETQYF. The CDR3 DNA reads TGTGCCAGCAGTTGGACAGGGTTGGAGACCCAGTACTTC.

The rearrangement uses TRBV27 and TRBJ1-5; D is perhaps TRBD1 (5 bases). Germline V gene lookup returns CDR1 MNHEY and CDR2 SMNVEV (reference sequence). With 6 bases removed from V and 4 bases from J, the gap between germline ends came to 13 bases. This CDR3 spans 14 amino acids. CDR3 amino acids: CASRGVGPNQPQHF. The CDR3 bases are TGTGCCAGCAGGGGGGTGGGGCCTAATCAGCCCCAGCATTTT.

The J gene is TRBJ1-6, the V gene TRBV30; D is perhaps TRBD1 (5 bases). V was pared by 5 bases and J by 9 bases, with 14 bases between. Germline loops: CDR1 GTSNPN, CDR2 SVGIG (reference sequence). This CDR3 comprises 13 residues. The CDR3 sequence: CAWQAGLGSPLHF. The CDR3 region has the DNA TGTGCCTGGCAGGCAGGGCTCGGTTCACCCCTCCACTTT.

CDR3 sequence (DNA): TGTGCCAGCGGGGGCGCGGGGGTAAGCTACGAGCAGTACTTC. Its protein is CASGGAGVSYEQYF. This chain links TRBV28 with TRBJ2-7; D might be TRBD2 (7 bases). V lost 8 bases, J lost 3 bases, and 17 bases lay in between. CDR1 is MDHEN, CDR2 SYDVKM, per germline. The CDR3 has 14 residues.

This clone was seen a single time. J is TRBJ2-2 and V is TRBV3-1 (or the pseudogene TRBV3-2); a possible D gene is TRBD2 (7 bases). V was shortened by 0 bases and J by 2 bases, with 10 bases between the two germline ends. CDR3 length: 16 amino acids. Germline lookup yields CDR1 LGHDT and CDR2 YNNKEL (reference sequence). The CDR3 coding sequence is TGTGCCAGCAGCCAAGATTGGGGGGGCAACACCGGGGAGCTGTTTTTT. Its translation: CASSQDWGGNTGELFF.

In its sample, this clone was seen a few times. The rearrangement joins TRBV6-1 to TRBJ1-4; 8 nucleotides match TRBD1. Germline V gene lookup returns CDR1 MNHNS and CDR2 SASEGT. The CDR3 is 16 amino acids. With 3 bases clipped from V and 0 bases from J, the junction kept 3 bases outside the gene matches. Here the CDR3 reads CASSDIQGATNEKLFF. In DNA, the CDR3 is TGTGCCAGCAGTGACATACAGGGGGCAACTAATGAAAAACTGTTTTTT.

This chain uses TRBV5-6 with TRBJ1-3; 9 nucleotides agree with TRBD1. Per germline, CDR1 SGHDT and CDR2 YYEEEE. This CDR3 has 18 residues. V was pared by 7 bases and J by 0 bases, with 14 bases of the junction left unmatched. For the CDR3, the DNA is TGTGCCAGCTCCGGGACAGGGAGGGCTCGGGACTCTGGAAACACCATATATTTT. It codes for CASSGTGRARDSGNTIYF.

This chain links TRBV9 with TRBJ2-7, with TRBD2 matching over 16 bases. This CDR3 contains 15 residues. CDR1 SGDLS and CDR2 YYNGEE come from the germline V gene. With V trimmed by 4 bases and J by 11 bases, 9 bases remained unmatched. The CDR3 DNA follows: TGTGCCAGCAGCCCCCGGGGACTAGCGGGAGGGCCGGAGTACTTC. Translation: CASSPRGLAGGPEYF. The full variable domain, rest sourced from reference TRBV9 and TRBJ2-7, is DSGVTQTPKHLITATGQRVTLRCSPRSGDLSVYWYQQSLDQGLQFLIQYYNGEERAKGNILERFSAQQFPDLHSELNLSSLELGDSALYFCASSPRGLAGGPEYFGPGTRLTVT.